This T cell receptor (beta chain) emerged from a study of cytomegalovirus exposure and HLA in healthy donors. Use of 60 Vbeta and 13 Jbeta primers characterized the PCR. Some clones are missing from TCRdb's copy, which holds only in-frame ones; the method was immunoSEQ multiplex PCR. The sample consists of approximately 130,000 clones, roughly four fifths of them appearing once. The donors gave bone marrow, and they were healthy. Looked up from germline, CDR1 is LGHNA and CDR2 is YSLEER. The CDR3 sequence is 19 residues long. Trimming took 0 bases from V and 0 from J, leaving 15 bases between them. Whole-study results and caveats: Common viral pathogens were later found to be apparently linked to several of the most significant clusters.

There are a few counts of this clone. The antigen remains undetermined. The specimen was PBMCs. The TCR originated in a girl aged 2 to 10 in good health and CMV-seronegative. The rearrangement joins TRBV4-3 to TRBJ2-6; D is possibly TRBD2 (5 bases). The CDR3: CASSQDLEGYFSGANVLTF. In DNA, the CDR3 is TGCGCCAGCAGCCAAGATCTTGAGGGTTACTTCTCTGGGGCCAACGTCCTGACTTTC.